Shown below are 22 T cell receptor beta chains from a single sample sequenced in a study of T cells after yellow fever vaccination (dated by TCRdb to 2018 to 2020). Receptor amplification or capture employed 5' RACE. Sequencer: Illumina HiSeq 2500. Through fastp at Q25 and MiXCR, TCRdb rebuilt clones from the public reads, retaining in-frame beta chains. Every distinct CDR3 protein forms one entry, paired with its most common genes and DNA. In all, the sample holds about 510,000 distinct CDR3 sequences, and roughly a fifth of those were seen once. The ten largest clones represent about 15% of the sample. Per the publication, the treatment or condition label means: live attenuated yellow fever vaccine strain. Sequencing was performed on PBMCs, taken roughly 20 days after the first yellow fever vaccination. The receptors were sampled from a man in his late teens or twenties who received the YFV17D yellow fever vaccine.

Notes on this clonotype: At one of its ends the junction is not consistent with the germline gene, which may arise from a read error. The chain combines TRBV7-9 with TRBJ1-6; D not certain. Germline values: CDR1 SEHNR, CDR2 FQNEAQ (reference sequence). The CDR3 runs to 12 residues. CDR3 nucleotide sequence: TGTGCCAGCACCTTACAAGGGTCACCCCTCCACTTT. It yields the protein CASTLQGSPLHF.

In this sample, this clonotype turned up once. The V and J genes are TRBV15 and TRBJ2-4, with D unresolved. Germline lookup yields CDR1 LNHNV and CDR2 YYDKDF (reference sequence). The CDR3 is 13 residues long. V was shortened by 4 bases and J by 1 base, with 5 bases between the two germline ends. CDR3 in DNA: TGTGCCACCAGCATGTACGCCAAAAACATTCAGTACTTC. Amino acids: CATSMYAKNIQYF.

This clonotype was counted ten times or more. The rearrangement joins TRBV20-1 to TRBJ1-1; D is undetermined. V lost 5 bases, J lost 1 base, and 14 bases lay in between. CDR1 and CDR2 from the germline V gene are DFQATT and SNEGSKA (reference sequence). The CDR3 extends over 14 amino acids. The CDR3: CSAPTPGSNTEAFF. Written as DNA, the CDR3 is TGCAGTGCTCCTACCCCGGGCTCGAACACTGAAGCTTTCTTT.

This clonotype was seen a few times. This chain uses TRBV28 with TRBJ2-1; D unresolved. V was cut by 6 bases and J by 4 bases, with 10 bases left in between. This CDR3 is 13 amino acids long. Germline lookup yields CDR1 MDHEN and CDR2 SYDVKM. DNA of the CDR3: TGTGCCAGCAGATTAGACAATTACAATGAGCAGTTCTTC. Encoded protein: CASRLDNYNEQFF.

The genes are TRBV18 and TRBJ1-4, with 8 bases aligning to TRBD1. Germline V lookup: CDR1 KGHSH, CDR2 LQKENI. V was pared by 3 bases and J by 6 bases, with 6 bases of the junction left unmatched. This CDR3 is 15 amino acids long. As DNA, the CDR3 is TGTGCCAGCTCACCGAGGACAGGGTTGGATGAAAAACTGTTTTTT. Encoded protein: CASSPRTGLDEKLFF. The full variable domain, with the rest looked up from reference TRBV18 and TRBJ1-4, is NAGVMQNPRHLVRRRGQEARLRCSPMKGHSHVYWYRQLPEEGLKFMVYLQKENIIDESGMPKERFSAEFPKEGPSILRIQQVVRGDSAAYFCASSPRTGLDEKLFFGSGTQLSVL.

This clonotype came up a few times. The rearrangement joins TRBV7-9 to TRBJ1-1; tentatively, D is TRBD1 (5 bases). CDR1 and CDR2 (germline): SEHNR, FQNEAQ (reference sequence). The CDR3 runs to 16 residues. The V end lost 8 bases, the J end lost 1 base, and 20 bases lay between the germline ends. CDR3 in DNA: TGTGCCAGCTCCCCTGAAAAGGGGAAGAGGAACACTGAAGCTTTCTTT. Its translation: CASSPEKGKRNTEAFF.

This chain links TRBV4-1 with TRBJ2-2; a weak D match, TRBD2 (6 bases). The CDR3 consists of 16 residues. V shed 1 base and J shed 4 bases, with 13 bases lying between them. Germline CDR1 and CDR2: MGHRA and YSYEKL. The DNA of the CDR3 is TGCGCCAGCAGCCAAGGTTATAGCGGTGCCACCGGGGAGCTGTTTTTT. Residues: CASSQGYSGATGELFF.

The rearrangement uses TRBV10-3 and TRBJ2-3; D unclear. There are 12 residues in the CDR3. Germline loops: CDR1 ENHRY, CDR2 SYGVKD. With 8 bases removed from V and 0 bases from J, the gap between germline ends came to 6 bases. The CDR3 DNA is TGTGCCATCGCATCTAGCACAGATACGCAGTATTTT. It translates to CAIASSTDTQYF.

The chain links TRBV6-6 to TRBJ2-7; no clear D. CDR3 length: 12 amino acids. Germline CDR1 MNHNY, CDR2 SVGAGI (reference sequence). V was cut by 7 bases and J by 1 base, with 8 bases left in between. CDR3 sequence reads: CASTQDSYEQYF. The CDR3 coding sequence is TGTGCCAGCACCCAGGATTCCTACGAGCAGTACTTC.

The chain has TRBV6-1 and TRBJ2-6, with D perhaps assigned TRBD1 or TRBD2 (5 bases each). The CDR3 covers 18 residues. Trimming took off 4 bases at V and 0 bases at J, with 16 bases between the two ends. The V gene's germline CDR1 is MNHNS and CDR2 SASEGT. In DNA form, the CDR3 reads TGTGCCAGCAGTGCCCGGGACGGATTTCCCTCTGGGGCCAACGTCCTGACTTTC. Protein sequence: CASSARDGFPSGANVLTF.

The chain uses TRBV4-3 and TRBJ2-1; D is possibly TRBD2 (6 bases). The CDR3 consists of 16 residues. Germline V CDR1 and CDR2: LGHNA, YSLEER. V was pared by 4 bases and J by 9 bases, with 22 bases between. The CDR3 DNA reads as TGCGCCAGCAGCCTCCTCGACGGGGGACTCGGCGTTGAGCAGTTCTTC. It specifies CASSLLDGGLGVEQFF.

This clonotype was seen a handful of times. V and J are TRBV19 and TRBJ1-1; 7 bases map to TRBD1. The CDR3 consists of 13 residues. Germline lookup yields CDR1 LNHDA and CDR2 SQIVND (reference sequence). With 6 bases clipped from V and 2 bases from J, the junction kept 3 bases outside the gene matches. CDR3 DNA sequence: TGTGCCAGTAGGCGGGACAGAAACACTGAAGCTTTCTTT. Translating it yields CASRRDRNTEAFF.

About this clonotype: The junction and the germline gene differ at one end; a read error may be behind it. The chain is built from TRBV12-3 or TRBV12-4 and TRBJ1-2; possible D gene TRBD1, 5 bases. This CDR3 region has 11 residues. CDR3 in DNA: TGTGCCAGCAGTTTTTGGGACGCTTCTCACTTC. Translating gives CASSFWDASHF.

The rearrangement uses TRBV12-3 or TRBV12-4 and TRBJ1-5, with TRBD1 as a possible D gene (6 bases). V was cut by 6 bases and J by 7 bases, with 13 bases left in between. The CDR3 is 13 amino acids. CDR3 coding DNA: TGTGCCAGCAGCTCAGGGGACGGGCAGCCCCAGCATTTT. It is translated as CASSSGDGQPQHF.

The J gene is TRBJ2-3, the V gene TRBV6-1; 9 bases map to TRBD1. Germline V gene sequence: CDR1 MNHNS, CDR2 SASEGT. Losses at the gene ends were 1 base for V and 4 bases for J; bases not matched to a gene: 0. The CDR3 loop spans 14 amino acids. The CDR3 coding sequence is TGTGCCAGCAGTGAAGGGACAGGGGCAGATACGCAGTATTTT. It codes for CASSEGTGADTQYF.

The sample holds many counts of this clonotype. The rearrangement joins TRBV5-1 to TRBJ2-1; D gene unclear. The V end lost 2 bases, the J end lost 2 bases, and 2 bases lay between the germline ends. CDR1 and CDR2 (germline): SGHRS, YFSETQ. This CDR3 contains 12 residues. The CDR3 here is CASSFAYNEQFF. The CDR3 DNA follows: TGCGCCAGCAGCTTCGCCTACAATGAGCAGTTCTTC. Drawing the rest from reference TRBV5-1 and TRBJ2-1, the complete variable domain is KAGVTQTPRYLIKTRGQQVTLSCSPISGHRSVSWYQQTPGQGLQFLFEYFSETQRNKGNFPGRFSGRQFSNSRSEMNVSTLELGDSALYLCASSFAYNEQFFGPGTRLTVL.

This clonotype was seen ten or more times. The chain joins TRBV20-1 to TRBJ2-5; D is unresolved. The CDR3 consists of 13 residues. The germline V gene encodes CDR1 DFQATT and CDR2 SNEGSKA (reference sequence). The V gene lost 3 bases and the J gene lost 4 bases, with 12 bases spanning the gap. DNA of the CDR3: TGCAGTGCTAGTCCGTTGGCTAGAGAGACCCAGTACTTC. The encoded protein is CSASPLARETQYF.

CDR3 sequence: CASSPQGDVKNIQYF. CDR3 nucleotides: TGTGCCAGCTCACCACAGGGGGACGTCAAAAACATTCAGTACTTC. The rearrangement joins TRBV18 to TRBJ2-4, with D possibly matching TRBD1 (6 bases). The CDR3 runs to 15 residues. V was shortened by 1 base and J by 3 bases, with 10 bases between the two germline ends. The germline gives CDR1 KGHSH, CDR2 LQKENI.

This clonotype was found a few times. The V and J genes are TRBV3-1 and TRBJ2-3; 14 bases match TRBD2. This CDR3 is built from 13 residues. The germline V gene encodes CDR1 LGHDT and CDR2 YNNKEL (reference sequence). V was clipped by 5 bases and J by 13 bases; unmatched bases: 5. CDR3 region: CASSSTGLAGEYF. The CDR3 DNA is TGTGCCAGCAGCTCAACGGGACTAGCGGGGGAGTATTTT.

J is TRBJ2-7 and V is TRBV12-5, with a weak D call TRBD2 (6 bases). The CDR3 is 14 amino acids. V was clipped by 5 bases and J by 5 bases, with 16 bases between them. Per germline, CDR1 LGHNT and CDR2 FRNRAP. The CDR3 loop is CASGPRDPGDEQYF. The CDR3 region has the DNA TGTGCTAGTGGTCCCCGGGACCCGGGGGACGAGCAGTACTTC. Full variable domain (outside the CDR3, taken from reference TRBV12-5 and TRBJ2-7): DARVTQTPRHKVTEMGQEVTMRCQPILGHNTVFWYRQTMMQGLELLAYFRNRAPLDDSGMPKDRFSAEMPDATLATLKIQPSEPRDSAVYFCASGPRDPGDEQYFGPGTRLTVT.

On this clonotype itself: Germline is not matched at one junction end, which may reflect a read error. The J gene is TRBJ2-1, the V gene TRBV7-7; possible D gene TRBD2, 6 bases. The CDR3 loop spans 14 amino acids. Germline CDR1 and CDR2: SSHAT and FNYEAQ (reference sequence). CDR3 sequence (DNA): TGTGCTAGCAGCTTTGCACTTGGGGGGAATGAGCAGTTCTTC. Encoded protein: CASSFALGGNEQFF.

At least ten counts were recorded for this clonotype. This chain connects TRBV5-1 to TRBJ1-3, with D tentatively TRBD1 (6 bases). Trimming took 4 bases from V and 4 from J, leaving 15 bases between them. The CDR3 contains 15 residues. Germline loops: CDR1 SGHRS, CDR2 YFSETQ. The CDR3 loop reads CASSPKQGYGNTIYF. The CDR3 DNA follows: TGCGCCAGCAGCCCGAAACAGGGTTACGGAAACACCATATATTTT. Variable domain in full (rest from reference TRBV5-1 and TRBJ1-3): KAGVTQTPRYLIKTRGQQVTLSCSPISGHRSVSWYQQTPGQGLQFLFEYFSETQRNKGNFPGRFSGRQFSNSRSEMNVSTLELGDSALYLCASSPKQGYGNTIYFGEGSWLTVV.